This TCR beta chain comes out of a study of blood T cell repertoires in COVID-19 (TCRdb year 2020). The study in broad terms: Samples covering the acute and convalescent phases of COVID-19 were provided by collaborators in the United States, Italy and Spain. Where HLA class I and class II types were available, the types were taken from metadata supplied by the sample provider, not from assay-based typing. The material from the prospective study consisted of cDNA or gDNA derived from T cells, B-cell-depleted T cells, or PBMCs. The samples were drawn from the first 160 participants of the ongoing ImmuneRACE study and from 950 to 1,500 subjects provided by 6 global collaborators. Sample metadata almost always included a de-identified subject ID, COVID-19 status, age in years and sex. The repertoires were released in a freely available public database meant as a resource for research on the immune response to SARS-CoV-2. Subjects who had been exposed to COVID-19, were actively infected with it, or had recovered from it provided the deeply sampled blood TCRbeta repertoires that made up the dataset.

Enrolling through a virtual design, the prospective study's participants ranged in age from about 18 to 100 years and lived across 24 United States geographic areas. In the prospective study, participants were assigned to cohorts based on the clinical history participants reported in a screening survey and a study questionnaire. Exposed participants had been in contact with someone with a PCR-confirmed or clinician-diagnosed COVID-19 case within 2 weeks of study entry. In the prospective study, whole blood, serum and a nasopharyngeal or oropharyngeal swab were collected from each participant by mobile phlebotomists. Over a 2-month period, participants in the prospective study had the option of providing additional blood draws and questionnaires. Before DNA extraction, blood samples from the prospective study were shipped at room temperature or frozen. Overall study outcomes, separate from this receptor: The quantity of clinical and demographic metadata differed by source and by participant and was supplied without curation.

Spanning cysteine to phenylalanine, the CDR3 consists of 14 amino acids. Left in the record is the CDR3 DNA by itself, 42 bases read in frame from the first base. V is cut back by 2 bases and J by 5 bases, with 4 bases in the junction unmatched. CDR1 and CDR2 were assigned from the germline V gene as SGHDT and YYEEEE. TCRbeta CDR3 regions were amplified from genomic DNA by means of the immunoSEQ Assay, a bias-controlled multiplex PCR. The study's processing was this. Nucleated cell counts per sample were estimated from amplification of reference gene primers within the assay. Sequence reads were collapsed and filtered to measure the absolute abundance of every unique TCRbeta CDR3 rearrangement. For each sample, productive Simpson clonality was calculated as the square root of Simpson's diversity index over productive rearrangements. TCRdb limited this immuneACCESS table to in-frame rearrangements with V and J called. A share of clones is missing; checked studies link under half to unresolved V genes, and the rest is unexplained. That table gives V, J and clone size, and the DNA gave D and trimming. The sample table lists a few hundred thousand clones, 86% of them with a count of one. Roughly 4% of the sample rests with the top ten.

A note on this clone: This receptor's antigen is unknown. No much larger clone exists at a distance of one base, and base qualities are not known.

The sample taken for sequencing was PBMCs or T cells enriched from blood (not recorded which). The sequence links TRBV5-6 to TRBJ2-7, with TRBD1 matching 10 junction bases. This TCR came from a woman in her thirties who had been exposed to COVID-19. The bases are TGTGCCAGCAGCTTCGGGACAGGGGAAAACGAGCAGTACTTC. Translated, this gives CASSFGTGENEQYF.